This TCR beta chain is drawn from a study of T cells in Graves' hyperthyroidism and ophthalmopathy. The overall study: It was at initial diagnosis, before any treatment, that peripheral blood was collected. Findings of the study overall: Through a model of 13 V-J features, ophthalmopathy was separated from stable hyperthyroidism.

In regard to this clonotype: Its target is unknown.

Germline values: CDR1 SGDLS, CDR2 YYNGEE. V was cut by 0 bases and J by 13 bases, with 19 bases left in between. There are 15 residues in the CDR3. Amplified TCR beta CDR3 regions derived from RNA transcripts. A first-round RT-PCR of the TCR CDR3 used the HTBI primer set. TCRdb used MiXCR to reprocess the multiplex PCR reads, holding one entry per CDR3 protein. This sample has around 600,000 distinct CDR3 sequences, with roughly a sixth found just once. The TCR was taken from a middle-aged woman with Graves' ophthalmopathy. The sequenced sample consisted of blood. This chain links TRBV9 with TRBJ2-2; tentative D call: TRBD1 (6 bases). CDR3 sequence: CASSVGRQVVGRLFF. The CDR3 DNA follows: TGTGCCAGCAGCGTAGGGCGACAGGTCGTCGGGCGGCTGTTTTTT.